The next 29 T cell receptor beta chains were all read from a single sample in a study of T cell responses to AZD1222 COVID-19 vaccine. Generated by immunoSEQ multiplex PCR, the TCRdb table keeps only in-frame clones and is missing some. Of roughly 150,000 clones listed, about 83% are singletons. The specimen comprised peripheral blood, sampled 28 days after the second AZD1222 dose. Source of these receptors: an adult who received the AZD1222 COVID-19 vaccine.

The chain uses TRBV7-8 and TRBJ2-7; tentative D call: TRBD1 (6 bases). Trimming stripped 5 bases from V and 3 bases from J, with 32 bases between. The CDR3 is 20 amino acids. CDR1 is SGHVS and CDR2 is FQNEAQ in the germline V gene. This CDR3 is CASSHTLQIKPGQVVYEQYF. Here the CDR3 DNA reads TGTGCCAGCAGCCATACCCTACAGATCAAACCGGGACAAGTAGTCTACGAGCAGTACTTC. The complete variable domain, with remaining parts taken from reference TRBV7-8 and TRBJ2-7, reads GAGVSQSPRYKVAKRGQDVALRCDPISGHVSLFWYQQALGQGPEFLTYFQNEAQLDKSGLPSDRFFAERPEGSVSTLKIQRTQQEDSAVYLCASSHTLQIKPGQVVYEQYFGPGTRLTVT.

V and J are TRBV6-2 or TRBV6-3 and TRBJ1-2; D is unclear. The CDR3 is 15 residues long. Trimming stripped 0 bases from V and 3 bases from J, with 11 bases between. The germline V gene has CDR1 MNHEY and CDR2 SVGEGT. CDR3 nucleotide sequence: TGTGCCAGCAGTTACTCTCTGGACGGATACTATGGCTACACCTTC. It encodes CASSYSLDGYYGYTF.

The V call is TRBV4-3, the J call TRBJ1-5, with 9 bases matching TRBD1. The germline V gene encodes CDR1 LGHNA and CDR2 YSLEER. The V and J ends lost 4 bases and 4 bases, in that order; junction bases with no gene match: 5. This CDR3 has 15 residues. The CDR3 bases are TGCGCCAGCAGCCTTACAGGGGGCCTAAATCAGCCCCAGCATTTT. As protein: CASSLTGGLNQPQHF.

This clone was detected only once. The chain recombines TRBV10-3 with TRBJ2-2; 9 nucleotides line up with TRBD2. The V gene's germline CDR1 is ENHRY and CDR2 SYGVKD. The V and J ends lost 6 bases and 0 bases, in that order; junction bases with no gene match: 11. The CDR3 sequence is 18 residues long. The CDR3 DNA is TGTGCCATCAGGACGGCCCAGCGGGGGGCCGCGAACACCGGGGAGCTGTTTTTT. Amino acids: CAIRTAQRGAANTGELFF.

The V call is TRBV6-1, the J call TRBJ1-2; D is unclear. V was shortened by 2 bases and J by 4 bases, with 5 bases between the two germline ends. The CDR3 totals 12 residues. The V gene's germline CDR1 is MNHNS and CDR2 SASEGT. The CDR3 protein is CASSELGYGYTF. The CDR3 DNA reads TGTGCCAGCAGTGAATTGGGCTATGGCTACACCTTC.

The chain couples TRBV27 to TRBJ2-6; TRBD1 aligns across 8 bases. V trimming: 3 bases; J trimming: 1 base; junction bases outside the gene matches: 11. The CDR3 runs to 19 residues. CDR1 MNHEY and CDR2 SMNVEV come from the germline V gene (reference sequence). The DNA of the CDR3 is TGTGCCAGCAGTTTCAGCAGGACAGGGCTACAATCTGGGGCCAACGTCCTGACTTTC. Its protein product is CASSFSRTGLQSGANVLTF.

This clone has only one observation. The chain has TRBV3-1 (or the pseudogene TRBV3-2) and TRBJ1-4; D gene unclear. CDR3 size: 13 residues. CDR1 and CDR2 (germline): LGHDT, YNNKEL (reference sequence). V lost 4 bases, J lost 8 bases, and 11 bases lay in between. The CDR3 spells CASSRTSREKLFF. The DNA of the CDR3 is TGTGCCAGCAGCCGGACCAGCAGAGAAAAACTGTTTTTT.

The V and J genes are TRBV11-3 and TRBJ2-7; D gene unclear. Trimming removed 3 bases at V and 2 bases at J, with 8 bases between. Germline V lookup: CDR1 SGHNT, CDR2 YENEEA. This CDR3 has 13 amino acids. The CDR3 here is CASSLGRTYEQYF. DNA of the CDR3: TGTGCCAGCAGCTTGGGTAGAACCTACGAGCAGTACTTC.

The chain has TRBV7-7 and TRBJ2-1; a weak D match, TRBD1 (6 bases). CDR3 length: 15 amino acids. V was pared by 4 bases and J by 0 bases, with 10 bases between. Germline loops: CDR1 SSHAT, CDR2 FNYEAQ (reference sequence). DNA for the CDR3: TGTGCCAGCAGCTCGGGACAAACCTCCTACAATGAGCAGTTCTTC. Amino acid sequence: CASSSGQTSYNEQFF.

V and J are TRBV20-1 and TRBJ1-3; D remains unclear. The CDR3 is 10 amino acids. Per germline, CDR1 DFQATT and CDR2 SNEGSKA (reference sequence). The CDR3 region has the DNA TGCAGCGCCCCCTCTAACACCATATATTTT. It codes for CSAPSNTIYF.

The chain couples TRBV3-1 (or the pseudogene TRBV3-2) to TRBJ2-1, with 7 bases fitting TRBD2. Unmatched junction bases numbered 8, after V lost 4 bases and J lost 8 bases. Germline CDR1 LGHDT, CDR2 YNNKEL (reference sequence). The CDR3 is 14 amino acids. The DNA for the CDR3 is TGTGCCAGCAGCCGGAGAGGGGAGGGTGATGAGCAGTTCTTC. This sequence encodes CASSRRGEGDEQFF.

The count of this clone is one. This chain links TRBV10-3 with TRBJ2-2, with D maybe TRBD2 (7 bases). V was cut by 8 bases and J by 4 bases, with 14 bases left in between. Germline V CDR1 and CDR2: ENHRY, SYGVKD. The CDR3 spans 14 residues. CDR3: CAIGGASGTGELFF. CDR3 nucleotides: TGTGCCATCGGGGGGGCCTCGGGCACCGGGGAGCTGTTTTTT.

The V and J genes are TRBV2 and TRBJ1-1; tentative D call: TRBD1 (6 bases). Per the germline V gene, CDR1 is SNHLY and CDR2 is FYNNEI. Trimming cost V 4 bases and J 6 bases, with 15 bases left between them. CDR3 size: 14 residues. CDR3 in DNA: TGTGCCAGCAGTGGGGGACATGTGGTTCCTGAAGCTTTCTTT. Translating gives CASSGGHVVPEAFF.

The V gene is TRBV5-1, the J gene TRBJ2-5; D is possibly TRBD2 (5 bases). CDR1 is SGHRS and CDR2 is YFSETQ in the germline V gene. The ends were cut back, 4 bases at V and 5 bases at J, with 18 bases in the middle. The CDR3 is made up of 15 amino acids. The CDR3 bases are TGCGCCAGCAGCCCTCCCGAGGGTGGTACGGAGACCCAGTACTTC. Translation: CASSPPEGGTETQYF.

The genes are TRBV19 and TRBJ2-7; TRBD1 matches at 9 bases. V shed 2 bases, J shed 1 base, and the junction held 3 bases outside the gene matches. This CDR3 spans 15 amino acids. CDR1 and CDR2 (germline): LNHDA, SQIVND (reference sequence). The CDR3 bases are TGTGCCAGTAGTATACTGGGACAGGGATCCTACGAGCAGTACTTC. This codes for CASSILGQGSYEQYF.

The chain recombines TRBV5-1 with TRBJ1-1; possibly TRBD1 for D (6 bases). CDR3 length: 15 amino acids. Trimming left V 5 bases short and J 1 base short, with 15 bases between. CDR1 SGHRS and CDR2 YFSETQ come from the germline V gene. Here the CDR3 reads CASRPRQVPNTEAFF. The DNA for the CDR3 is TGCGCCAGCAGACCCCGACAGGTACCGAACACTGAAGCTTTCTTT.

The chain is built from TRBV7-6 and TRBJ1-3; D unresolved. Germline loops: CDR1 SGHVS, CDR2 FNYEAQ. The CDR3 is made up of 12 amino acids. V gave up 5 bases and J gave up 8 bases, with 10 bases separating them. CDR3 loop: CASSPGTDTIYF. Here the CDR3 DNA reads TGTGCCAGCAGCCCGGGAACAGACACCATATATTTT.

The CDR3 DNA sequence: TGTGCTAGTGGTTTGATTCGAGGGGCCCGAGAAAAACTGTTTTTT. Translating gives CASGLIRGAREKLFF. The V call is TRBV12-5, the J call TRBJ1-4, with a weak D call TRBD1 (5 bases). This CDR3 has 15 amino acids. V was trimmed by 2 bases and J by 8 bases, leaving 15 bases between them. In germline, CDR1 is LGHNT, CDR2 FRNRAP. The full variable domain, its missing parts supplied by reference TRBV12-5 and TRBJ1-4, is DARVTQTPRHKVTEMGQEVTMRCQPILGHNTVFWYRQTMMQGLELLAYFRNRAPLDDSGMPKDRFSAEMPDATLATLKIQPSEPRDSAVYFCASGLIRGAREKLFFGSGTQLSVL.

This sequence joins TRBV7-9 and TRBJ1-1; no definite D call. Germline CDR1 reads SEHNR; CDR2 reads FQNEAQ (reference sequence). V was trimmed by 7 bases and J by 1 base, leaving 22 bases between them. This CDR3 has 17 residues. The CDR3 sequence is CASNPTHSQAGNTEAFF. CDR3 sequence (DNA): TGTGCCAGCAACCCCACCCACAGCCAGGCGGGGAACACTGAAGCTTTCTTT.

The chain recombines TRBV12-5 with TRBJ1-4; D is unresolved. Germline values: CDR1 LGHNT, CDR2 FRNRAP. Trimming removed 1 base from V and 8 bases from J, with 5 bases in between. The CDR3 spans 12 residues. The CDR3 loop reads CASGLDGEKLFF. The CDR3 region has the DNA TGTGCTAGTGGTTTGGATGGAGAAAAACTGTTTTTT. The entire variable domain, with the rest obtained from reference TRBV12-5 and TRBJ1-4, is as follows: DARVTQTPRHKVTEMGQEVTMRCQPILGHNTVFWYRQTMMQGLELLAYFRNRAPLDDSGMPKDRFSAEMPDATLATLKIQPSEPRDSAVYFCASGLDGEKLFFGSGTQLSVL.

V and J are TRBV2 and TRBJ2-1; 11 bases map to TRBD2. Germline V lookup: CDR1 SNHLY, CDR2 FYNNEI. CDR3 length equals 15 residues. J lost 5 bases, V lost 1 base, and 1 base had no gene match. The chain's CDR3 is CASSEVSGGDNEQFF. The CDR3 nucleotides read TGTGCCAGCAGTGAAGTTAGCGGGGGGGACAATGAGCAGTTCTTC.

V and J are TRBV19 and TRBJ2-7; D is uncertain. Trimming removed 5 bases at V and 6 bases at J, with 14 bases between. Germline-derived CDR1 and CDR2 are LNHDA and SQIVND (reference sequence). The CDR3 spans 13 residues. The CDR3 nucleotides are TGTGCCAGTAGTCCGTTAGGTTCATCCGAGCAGTACTTC. Amino acids: CASSPLGSSEQYF.

To note about this clone: Additional DNA sequences in this sample encode the identical CDR3. The chain uses TRBV9 and TRBJ1-2; 7 bases are shared with TRBD1. J was trimmed by 5 bases and V by 2 bases; bases with no gene match: 3. This CDR3 spans 13 amino acids. Germline CDR1 reads SGDLS; CDR2 reads YYNGEE. DNA of the CDR3: TGTGCCAGCAGCGTGGACAGGAATTATGGCTACACCTTC. As protein: CASSVDRNYGYTF.

This chain connects TRBV7-9 to TRBJ1-2; no reliable D call. Germline-derived CDR1 and CDR2 are SEHNR and FQNEAQ (reference sequence). V gave up 0 bases and J gave up 2 bases, with 7 bases separating them. The CDR3 sequence is 14 residues long. The DNA of the CDR3 is TGTGCCAGCAGCTTAGCCGGGGTCAACTATGGCTACACCTTC. This gives the protein CASSLAGVNYGYTF.

A single count supports this clone. V gene TRBV9 combines with J gene TRBJ2-7; 9 bases are a match to TRBD1. The V gene's germline CDR1 is SGDLS and CDR2 YYNGEE. V shed 0 bases and J 2 bases; nucleotides not matched to a gene: 3. The CDR3 has 15 amino acids. This CDR3 is CASSVGTGAPYEQYF. The CDR3 DNA follows: TGTGCCAGCAGCGTAGGGACAGGGGCTCCCTACGAGCAGTACTTC.

The rearrangement uses TRBV6-2 or TRBV6-3 and TRBJ2-1; TRBD2 matches at 13 bases. The V and J ends lost 7 bases and 7 bases, in that order; junction bases with no gene match: 10. This CDR3 contains 16 residues. Germline V lookup: CDR1 MNHEY, CDR2 SVGEGT. CDR3 protein: CASIPLAGGHTNEQFF. The CDR3 nucleotides are TGTGCCAGCATCCCACTAGCGGGGGGGCATACGAATGAGCAGTTCTTC.

The chain combines TRBV18 with TRBJ1-2; the D gene is possibly TRBD1 (6 bases). Looked up from germline, CDR1 is KGHSH and CDR2 is LQKENI. The CDR3 runs to 14 residues. Trimming removed 1 base from V and 7 bases from J, with 13 bases in between. CDR3 protein: CASSPQQGTGGYTF. DNA of the CDR3: TGTGCCAGCTCACCACAACAGGGTACCGGTGGCTACACCTTC.

In nucleotides, the CDR3 is TGTGCTAGTGGTCCCGGGATGAACACTGAAGCTTTCTTT. Translation: CASGPGMNTEAFF. The genes are TRBV12-5 and TRBJ1-1; D unclear. With 5 bases removed from V and 0 bases from J, the gap between germline ends came to 7 bases. CDR1 LGHNT and CDR2 FRNRAP come from the germline V gene. This CDR3 has 13 amino acids.

The V and J genes are TRBV7-8 and TRBJ1-2, with D unresolved. The CDR3 length is 16 residues. Deletions cut 5 bases from V and 1 base from J, with 17 bases between. The germline gives CDR1 SGHVS, CDR2 FQNEAQ. The CDR3 DNA reads as TGTGCCAGCAGCCAAGAAGGAGGTCACTATAACTATGGCTACACCTTC. Amino acids: CASSQEGGHYNYGYTF.